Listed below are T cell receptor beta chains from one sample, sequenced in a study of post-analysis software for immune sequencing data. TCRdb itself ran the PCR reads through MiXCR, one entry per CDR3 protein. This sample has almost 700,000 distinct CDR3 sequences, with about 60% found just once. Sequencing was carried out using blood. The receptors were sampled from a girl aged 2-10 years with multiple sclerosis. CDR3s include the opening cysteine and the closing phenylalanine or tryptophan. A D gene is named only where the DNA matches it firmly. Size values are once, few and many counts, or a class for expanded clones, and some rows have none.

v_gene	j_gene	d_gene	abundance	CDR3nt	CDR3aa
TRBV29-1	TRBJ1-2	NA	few	TGCAGCGTTGATTCAGTGGATGGCTACACCTTC	CSVDSVDGYTF
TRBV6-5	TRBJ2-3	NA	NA	TGTGCCAGCGGTTACCAGGGGCGAGGAGATACGCAGTATTTT	CASGYQGRGDTQYF
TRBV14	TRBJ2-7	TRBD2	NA	TGTGCCAGCAGCCAAGCAATTAGCGGGAGACACGAGCAGTACTTC	CASSQAISGRHEQYF
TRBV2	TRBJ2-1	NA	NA	TGTGCCAGCTTGCCGGACCACTACAATGAGCAGTTCTTC	CASLPDHYNEQFF
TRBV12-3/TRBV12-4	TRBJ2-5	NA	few	TGTGCCAGCAGTTTCCAGACGAGAGAGACCCAGTACTTC	CASSFQTRETQYF
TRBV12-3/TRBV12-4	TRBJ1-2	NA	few	TGTGCCAGCAGTCCCGGGACCCCTCTTTATGGCTACACCTTC	CASSPGTPLYGYTF
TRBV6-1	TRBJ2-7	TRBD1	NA	TGTGCCAGCAGTGAACCGGGACAGGGAACCTACGAGCAGTACTTC	CASSEPGQGTYEQYF
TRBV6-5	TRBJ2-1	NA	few	TGTGCCAGCAGCTCAGGGGCCTACAATGAGCAGTTCTTC	CASSSGAYNEQFF
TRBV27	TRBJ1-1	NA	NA	TGTGCCAGCAGACACAGGGTTACGGGCACTGAAGCTTTCTTT	CASRHRVTGTEAFF
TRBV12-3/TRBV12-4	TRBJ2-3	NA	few	TGTGCCAGCACCTACTTTGGCGGTAGCACAGATACGCAGTATTTT	CASTYFGGSTDTQYF
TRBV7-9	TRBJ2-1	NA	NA	TGTGCCAGCAGCTTAGACGGTAACAGCCTATTGCAGTTCTTC	CASSLDGNSLLQFF
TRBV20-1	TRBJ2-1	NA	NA	TGCAGTTCCTCACGGGGCATTGAGCAGTTCTTC	CSSSRGIEQFF
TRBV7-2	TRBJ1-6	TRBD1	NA	TGTGCCAGCAGCTCGGACAGGGGCTATAATTCACCCCTCCACTTT	CASSSDRGYNSPLHF
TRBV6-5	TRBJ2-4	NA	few	TGTGCCAGCAGTTACGGGGTCCCGCAGGGAGGAAACATTCAGTACTTC	CASSYGVPQGGNIQYF
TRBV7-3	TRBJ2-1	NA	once	TGTGCCAGCAGCCCTGACTTGGACTACAATGAGCAGTTCTTC	CASSPDLDYNEQFF
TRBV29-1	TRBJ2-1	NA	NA	TGCAGCGGGTCCGCAGACGCGATATCCTACAATGAGCAGTTCTTC	CSGSADAISYNEQFF
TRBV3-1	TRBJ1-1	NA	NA	TGTGCCAGCAGCCCCTCCGAGTACACTGAAGCTTTCTTT	CASSPSEYTEAFF
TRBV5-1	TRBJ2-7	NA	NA	TGCGCCAGCAGCTCGCCGGGTCAGGGTGTCGACGAGCAGTACTTC	CASSSPGQGVDEQYF
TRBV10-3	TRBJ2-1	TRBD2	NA	TGTGCCCTTGGGAGGGAGGGGTTCACCGTCAATGAGCAGTTCTTC	CALGREGFTVNEQFF
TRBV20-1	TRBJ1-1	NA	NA	TGCAGTGCTAGAGGGGGTCTGGGGCAAGCTGAAGCTTTCTTT	CSARGGLGQAEAFF
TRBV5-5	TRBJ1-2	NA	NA	TGTGCCAGCAGCGAAGATCCCGGACGGAATTATGGCTACACCTTC	CASSEDPGRNYGYTF
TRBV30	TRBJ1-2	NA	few	TGTGCCTGGGCGCCAGGGGATGGCTACACCTTC	CAWAPGDGYTF